Sequencing of this T cell receptor (beta chain) was carried out in a study of blood T cell repertoires in COVID-19 (dated by TCRdb to between 2020 and 2021). Notes on the research overall: Samples covering the acute and convalescent phases of COVID-19 were provided by collaborators in the United States, Italy and Spain. The sample metadata nearly always contained a de-identified subject ID, COVID-19 status, age in years and sex. The prospective study material was composed of cDNA or gDNA derived from T cells, B-cell-depleted T cells, or PBMCs. Deeply sampled blood TCRbeta repertoires from subjects exposed to, actively infected with, or recovered from COVID-19 were included in the dataset. The repertoires were released in a freely available public database intended as a resource for research on the immune response to SARS-CoV-2. Where available, HLA class I and class II types were taken from metadata supplied by the sample provider and were not determined by assay-based typing. Samples were obtained from the ongoing ImmuneRACE study (first 160 participants) and from some 1,200 subjects provided by 6 global collaborators. What the authors observed across the whole study: The amount of clinical and demographic metadata varied by source and participant and was provided uncurated.

The germline V gene sets CDR1 to SGHRS and CDR2 to YFSETQ. The CDR3 numbers 16 residues from cysteine through phenylalanine. Only the CDR3 DNA is retained, 48 bases long and in frame from the first base. The junction shows trimming of 1 base on V and 2 bases on J, and the gene matches do not reach 5 bases of it. TCRbeta CDR3 regions were amplified from genomic DNA using the immunoSEQ Assay, a bias-controlled multiplex PCR. In the paper's pipeline: Within the assay, amplification of reference gene primers was used to estimate how many nucleated cells each sample contained. To quantify the absolute abundance of each unique TCRbeta CDR3 rearrangement, sequence reads were collapsed and filtered. For each sample, productive Simpson clonality was calculated as the square root of Simpson's diversity index across productive rearrangements. TCRdb limited this immuneACCESS table to in-frame rearrangements with V and J called. A share of clones is missing; checked studies link under half to unresolved V genes, and the rest is unexplained. For V, J and clone size, that table is used; D and trimming come from the DNA. Within this sample are hundreds of thousands of clones, with more than 75% of them counted one time only. Jointly, the top ten make up 1% to 1.5% of the sample.

Whole blood was collected in K2EDTA tubes by collaborating institutions according to the institutions' own protocols. Collaborator samples were shipped for TCRbeta analysis as frozen whole blood, isolated PBMCs, or DNA extracted from either sample type. Worth noting for this clone: Its target antigen remains unknown. Base qualities are not provided; no much larger clone lies one nucleotide away.

The sample taken for sequencing was peripheral blood. Rearrangement joined TRBV5-1 to TRBJ2-3; 9 of the junction bases match TRBD2. The TCR was taken from a man between 65 and 80 years old with acute or convalescent COVID-19. The CDR3 reads as follows: CASSLSASGATDTQYF. The sequenced DNA is TGCGCCAGCAGCTTGAGCGCTAGCGGGGCCACAGATACGCAGTATTTT.